This T cell receptor (beta chain) was captured by sequencing in a study of PD-L1 blockade in urothelial cancer. Profiled with immunoSEQ multiplex PCR; TCRdb holds only in-frame clones, not every one. The table lists under 120,000 clones, around 85% of them singletons, with 2.4% in the top ten. Regarding this clone: What it binds is not known.

General study results and limits: A pretreatment blood TCR clonality that fell below the median predicted better progression-free and overall survival.

The sequence came from a man over 45 with urothelial cancer. The sequencing used PBMCs, collected around atezolizumab (anti-PD-L1) treatment.

CDR3 nucleotide sequence: TGTGCCAGTAGCCTACTAGGTGCTTGGAACATTCAGTACTTC. As protein: CASSLLGAWNIQYF. The chain couples TRBV19 to TRBJ2-4, with D perhaps TRBD2 (5 bases). V was shortened by 6 bases and J by 7 bases, with 16 bases between the two germline ends. The CDR3 contains 14 residues. The V gene's germline CDR1 is LNHDA and CDR2 SQIVND (reference sequence).